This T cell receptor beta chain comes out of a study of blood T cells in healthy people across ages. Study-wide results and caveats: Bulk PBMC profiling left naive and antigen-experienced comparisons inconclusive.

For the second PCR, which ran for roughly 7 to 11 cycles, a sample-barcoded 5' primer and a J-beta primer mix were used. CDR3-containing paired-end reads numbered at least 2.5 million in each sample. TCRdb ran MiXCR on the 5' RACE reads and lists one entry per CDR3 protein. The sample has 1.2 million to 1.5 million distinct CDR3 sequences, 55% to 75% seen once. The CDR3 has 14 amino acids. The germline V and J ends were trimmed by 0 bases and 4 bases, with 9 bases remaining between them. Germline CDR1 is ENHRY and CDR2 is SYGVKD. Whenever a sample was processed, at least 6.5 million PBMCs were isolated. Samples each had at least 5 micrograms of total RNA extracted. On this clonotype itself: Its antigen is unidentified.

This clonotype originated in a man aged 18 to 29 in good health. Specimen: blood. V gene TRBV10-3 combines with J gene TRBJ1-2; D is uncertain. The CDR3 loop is CAISESWEGYGYTF. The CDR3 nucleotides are TGTGCCATCAGTGAGTCGTGGGAGGGCTATGGCTACACCTTC.